This passage covers 21 T cell receptor beta chains from one sample sequenced in a study of Graves' ophthalmopathy and Graves' hyperthyroidism. The authors amplified TCR beta CDR3 regions from RNA transcripts. In the first round, RT-PCR was carried out with HTBI primers, and a multiplex PCR formed the second round. TCRdb itself ran the multiplex PCR reads through MiXCR, one entry per CDR3 protein. The data hold 600,000 to 650,000 distinct CDR3 sequences, with about 20% observed a single time. The source material was peripheral blood. These TCRs come from a woman under 30 with stable Graves' hyperthyroidism. Some clones in this sample may be carry-over from other donors' samples.

This clonotype has ten or more counts. CDR3 protein: CASSTLPGTGSYEQYF. The CDR3 coding sequence is TGTGCCAGCAGTACCCTCCCCGGGACAGGTTCGTACGAGCAGTACTTC. This rearrangement joins TRBV6-2 or TRBV6-3 to TRBJ2-7, with 8 bases identical to TRBD1. This CDR3 is built from 16 residues. Per the germline V gene, CDR1 is MNHEY and CDR2 is SVGEGT. V lost 5 bases, J lost 4 bases, and 13 bases stayed unmatched.

The chain links TRBV2 to TRBJ1-1, with D possibly TRBD1 on 5 matching bases. This CDR3 is 15 amino acids long. V was pared by 5 bases and J by 2 bases, with 15 bases between. Looked up from germline, CDR1 is SNHLY and CDR2 is FYNNEI. In DNA, the CDR3 is TGTGCCAGCAGTCCTCAGGGCAACGGAAACACTGAAGCTTTCTTT. Its protein is CASSPQGNGNTEAFF.

Ten or more counts support this clonotype. V usage is TRBV10-1 and J usage is TRBJ1-5; 7 positions agree with TRBD1. The CDR3 covers 18 residues. CDR1 and CDR2 from the germline V gene are WNHNN and SYGVQD (reference sequence). Trimming took 3 bases from V and 0 from J; bases not matched to a gene: 11. In DNA, the CDR3 is TGCGCCAGCAGTGACCCAACGGGACAGCTTTATAGCAATCAGCCCCAGCATTTT. Its translation is CASSDPTGQLYSNQPQHF.

In its sample, this clonotype was seen many times. The chain combines TRBV27 with TRBJ1-2; D is unclear. V lost 5 bases to trimming and J lost 4 bases, with 11 bases between them. The CDR3 spans 13 residues. CDR1 is MNHEY, CDR2 SMNVEV, per germline (reference sequence). Here the CDR3 reads CASSPNRLYGYTF. The CDR3 DNA reads as TGTGCCAGCAGTCCGAACAGACTCTATGGCTACACCTTC.

This clonotype came up many times. This chain connects TRBV28 to TRBJ2-5; D gene ambiguous. The CDR3 is 13 residues long. The germline CDR1 and CDR2 sequences are MDHEN and SYDVKM. V was pared by 10 bases and J by 2 bases, with 14 bases between. CDR3 sequence reads: CATSPWQQETQYF. CDR3 nucleotide sequence: TGTGCCACCTCACCTTGGCAGCAAGAGACCCAGTACTTC.

The J gene is TRBJ2-2, the V gene TRBV24-1; D unresolved. There are 14 residues in the CDR3. The V end was cut by 0 bases, the J end by 3 bases, with 4 bases between. The germline V gene encodes CDR1 KGHDR and CDR2 SFDVKD. CDR3: CATSDLSHTGELFF. The CDR3 region has the DNA TGTGCCACCAGTGATTTGTCCCACACCGGGGAGCTGTTTTTT.

This clonotype has ten or more counts. The V and J genes are TRBV14 and TRBJ2-7, with D unclear. The CDR3 contains 12 residues. Trimming left V 1 base short and J 2 bases short, with 3 bases between. The germline V gene encodes CDR1 SGHDN and CDR2 FVKESK. This chain's CDR3 is CASSQGAYEQYF. The CDR3 DNA sequence: TGTGCCAGCAGCCAAGGAGCCTACGAGCAGTACTTC.

The J gene is TRBJ1-5, the V gene TRBV27; TRBD1 matches 8 bases. The CDR3 length is 16 residues. With V trimmed by 5 bases and J by 3 bases, 9 bases remained unmatched. Germline V gene lookup returns CDR1 MNHEY and CDR2 SMNVEV (reference sequence). The CDR3 loop reads CASSPLGQGPNQPQHF. CDR3 coding DNA: TGTGCCAGCAGTCCTCTCGGACAGGGCCCCAATCAGCCCCAGCATTTT.

Turning to this clonotype: Here the CDR3 omits its conserved ending phenylalanine or tryptophan, so a read error is the likely source. The chain carries TRBV11-2 and TRBJ2-2; D is ambiguous. CDR3 length equals 14 residues. Germline assignment: CDR1 SGHAT and CDR2 FQNNGV. Trimming removed 3 bases at V and 1 base at J, with 6 bases between. The CDR3, as DNA: TGTGCCAGCAGCTTTGCCGGGAACACCGGGGAGCTGTTTTAT. Protein product: CASSFAGNTGELFY.

The chain has TRBV18 and TRBJ2-7; 9 bases are a match to TRBD1. Germline assignment: CDR1 KGHSH and CDR2 LQKENI. This CDR3 is 14 amino acids long. The trim removed 2 bases at V and 5 bases at J, leaving 4 bases unmatched. CDR3 region: CASSPITGGDEQYF. The CDR3 nucleotides are TGTGCCAGCTCACCAATAACAGGGGGCGACGAGCAGTACTTC.

This clonotype has a count of ten or more. This chain connects TRBV11-1 to TRBJ1-3; D is possibly TRBD1 (6 bases). CDR3 length equals 18 residues. CDR1 and CDR2 from the germline V gene are SGHAT and FQDESV (reference sequence). The V and J ends lost 5 bases and 0 bases respectively, with 20 bases between them. The CDR3 reads CASSTSGTPRSSGNTIYF. CDR3 DNA sequence: TGTGCCAGCAGCACCAGCGGGACACCCAGGAGCTCTGGAAACACCATATATTTT.

This clonotype was counted only a few times. The chain joins TRBV19 to TRBJ1-1; perhaps TRBD1 as D (5 bases). The CDR3 is 12 residues long. The V and J ends lost 6 bases and 11 bases respectively, with 16 bases between them. Germline CDR1 and CDR2: LNHDA and SQIVND (reference sequence). The CDR3 sequence is CASSRNTGAAFF. The CDR3 bases are TGTGCCAGTAGCCGAAATACCGGGGCCGCTTTCTTT. The full variable domain, its missing parts supplied by reference TRBV19 and TRBJ1-1, is DGGITQSPKYLFRKEGQNVTLSCEQNLNHDAMYWYRQDPGQGLRLIYYSQIVNDFQKGDIAEGYSVSREKKESFPLTVTSAQKNPTAFYLCASSRNTGAAFFGQGTRLTVV.

This clonotype has ten or more counts. This sequence joins TRBV20-1 and TRBJ1-5; the D is unclear. CDR1 and CDR2 (germline): DFQATT, SNEGSKA (reference sequence). This CDR3 spans 14 amino acids. V lost 0 bases and J lost 4, with 10 bases in between. CDR3 nucleotide sequence: TGCAGTGCTAGAGATTCTGGAGGGAATCAGCCCCAGCATTTT. Translation gives CSARDSGGNQPQHF.

This clonotype was detected many times. The V gene is TRBV24-1, the J gene TRBJ2-5; D gene uncertain. The CDR3 is made up of 13 amino acids. Trimming shortened V by 6 bases and J by 4 bases, and 11 bases separated the two germline ends. Germline CDR1 is KGHDR and CDR2 is SFDVKD. CDR3 protein: CATSKGELETQYF. As DNA, the CDR3 is TGTGCCACCAGTAAAGGCGAGTTAGAGACCCAGTACTTC.

This clonotype was detected a few times. The rearrangement links TRBV2 to TRBJ1-1; D is undetermined. Germline CDR1 and CDR2: SNHLY and FYNNEI. Trimming left V 3 bases short and J 3 bases short, with 11 bases between. The CDR3 extends over 14 amino acids. CDR3 sequence: CASSDIGLDTEAFF. Written as DNA, the CDR3 is TGTGCCAGCAGTGACATCGGATTGGACACTGAAGCTTTCTTT.

This clonotype was recorded a few times. The chain couples TRBV4-1 to TRBJ2-5; TRBD1 might be the D (5 bases). Germline CDR1 and CDR2: MGHRA and YSYEKL. CDR3 size: 13 residues. V lost 8 bases and J 5 bases, leaving 15 bases between the germline ends. Written as DNA, the CDR3 is TGCGCCAGCCGGAGACAGTTGAAGGAGACCCAGTACTTC. As protein: CASRRQLKETQYF.

This clonotype was observed a few times. The chain uses TRBV12-3 or TRBV12-4 and TRBJ1-5, with D unclear. The CDR3 has 15 amino acids. V was trimmed by 4 bases and J by 0 bases, leaving 10 bases between them. The CDR3 nucleotides are TGTGCCAGCAGTTCACTTCAAAATAGCAATCAGCCCCAGCATTTT. Translating gives CASSSLQNSNQPQHF.

This clonotype was seen at least ten times. This sequence joins TRBV12-3 or TRBV12-4 and TRBJ1-6; no clear D gene. The ends were cut back, 2 bases at V and 9 bases at J, with 8 bases in the middle. This CDR3 has 13 residues. CDR3 sequence: CASSLNEVSPLHF. The CDR3 DNA reads as TGTGCCAGCAGTTTAAATGAGGTTTCACCCCTCCACTTT.

This clonotype occurred many times. The rearrangement links TRBV6-2 or TRBV6-3 to TRBJ2-5; unclear D gene. The V gene's germline CDR1 is MNHEY and CDR2 SVGEGT. The CDR3 is 11 amino acids. Trimming stripped 6 bases from V and 4 bases from J, with 6 bases between. The CDR3 DNA follows: TGTGCCAGCAGGTCACGAGAGACCCAGTACTTC. Protein product: CASRSRETQYF.

This clonotype has at least ten counts. The V call is TRBV20-1, the J call TRBJ1-1; D may be TRBD1 (6 bases). CDR1 is DFQATT, CDR2 SNEGSKA, per germline (reference sequence). The V gene lost 5 bases and the J gene lost 4 bases, with 14 bases spanning the gap. The CDR3 runs to 13 residues. The CDR3 spells CSAPGGVGTEAFF. CDR3 in DNA: TGCAGTGCTCCTGGGGGCGTGGGCACTGAAGCTTTCTTT.

The genes are TRBV5-1 and TRBJ1-5, with D tentatively TRBD1 (6 bases). Germline V lookup: CDR1 SGHRS, CDR2 YFSETQ. V was trimmed by 0 bases and J by 2 bases, leaving 12 bases between them. The CDR3 is 16 residues long. CDR3 nucleotide sequence: TGCGCCAGCAGCTTGGACACAGGGTATGGCAATCAGCCCCAGCATTTT. As protein: CASSLDTGYGNQPQHF.